The present T cell receptor (beta chain) was sequenced within a study of human T cells and chemical hapten exposure. Study summary: Sensitization involved placing 2% DPC onto a 2 cm by 2 cm region of upper inner arm skin.

Per the authors' pipeline: Counts of TCRs in each sample centred on a median of around 99,000 and extended from approximately 25,000 to 650,000. TCRdb re-derived calls from the RACE reads in MiXCR, one entry per CDR3 protein. TCRdb, not the original authors, processed these V and J calls. This table has more than 80,000 distinct CDR3 sequences, approximately 12% appearing once. In this sample, this clonotype turned up a few times. Regarding time point: pre-sensitization, week 0. Indicated treatment: therapeutic diphenylcyclopropenone sensitization with weekly scalp DPC. Those who donated were patients with alopecia, 18 to 70 years of age, and suitable for DPC. Unfractionated whole blood was the source from which total RNA was extracted. The CDR3 is 18 amino acids. Germline-derived CDR1 and CDR2 are SEHNR and FQNEAQ (reference sequence). V lost 3 bases to trimming and J lost 1 base, with 19 bases between them.

The chain links TRBV7-9 to TRBJ2-1; perhaps TRBD1 as D (6 bases). This sequence originates from a woman in her forties or fifties with alopecia areata. Some clones in this sample may be carry-over from other donors' samples. The specimen comprised whole blood, sampled in connection with sensitization to the hapten diphenylcyclopropenone (DPC). The CDR3 nucleotides are TGTGCCAGCAGCTTTCAATGGGTACCGGGACAATCCTACAATGAGCAGTTCTTC. Protein sequence: CASSFQWVPGQSYNEQFF.